This TCR beta chain came from a study of T cells after yellow fever vaccination. Notes on the study in general: Contamination by abundant bulk-population clonotypes could be present in FACS-sorted repertoires. Clones that expanded after primary vaccination mostly reappeared after the booster (roughly 97% CD4, 88% CD8). Peaking faster, on day 5 versus 15, the secondary response was nonetheless weaker.

TCRdb re-called the 5' RACE reads with MiXCR, one entry per CDR3 protein. The sample shows approximately 250,000 distinct CDR3 sequences, over 4.5% of them seen only once. As concerns this clonotype: The antigen remains undetermined.

The receptor was derived from a man aged 18 to 29 who received the YFV17D yellow fever vaccine. The starting material was CD4+ T cells sorted from PBMCs, obtained on the day of the yellow fever booster vaccination.

The CDR3 sequence: CSARDPRQGVNEQFF. The CDR3 bases are TGCAGTGCTAGAGATCCCCGCCAAGGTGTGAATGAGCAGTTCTTC. The chain uses TRBV20-1 and TRBJ2-1; no firm D call. V was pared by 0 bases and J by 7 bases, with 16 bases between. This CDR3 has 15 amino acids. In germline, CDR1 is DFQATT, CDR2 SNEGSKA (reference sequence).